Following are 32 T cell receptor beta chains from one sample sequenced in a study of T cells in tuberculosis. Profiled with immunoSEQ multiplex PCR; TCRdb holds only in-frame clones, not every one. The table includes about 88,000 clones, approximately 90% detected once. Thawed, overnight-rested PBMC were stained with GMM-loaded CD1B tetramer, viability dye and anti-CD3, then sorted. C32 glucose monomycolate from Rhodococcus equi was loaded onto the CD1B tetramers. Input material: CD1b-GMM tetramer-negative cells sorted from PBMCs. The receptor source for this set is an adult woman with latent tuberculosis.

The chain carries TRBV28 and TRBJ1-2; D ambiguous. The CDR3 spans 12 residues. Germline V gene data show CDR1 as MDHEN and CDR2 as SYDVKM. Trimming pared 5 bases from V and 5 bases from J, leaving 9 bases between. The CDR3: CASSPRYYGYTF. The CDR3, as DNA: TGTGCCAGCAGTCCACGGTATTATGGCTACACCTTC.

The chain uses TRBV5-6 and TRBJ1-1; 12 nucleotides agree with TRBD1. This CDR3 comprises 14 residues. V shed 0 bases and J 8 bases; nucleotides not matched to a gene: 2. CDR1 and CDR2 from the germline V gene are SGHDT and YYEEEE. The CDR3 DNA reads TGTGCCAGCAGCTTGGGGGGACAGGGGGCCGAAGCTTTCTTT. Translated, it gives CASSLGGQGAEAFF.

The chain links TRBV4-2 to TRBJ1-3; D possibly corresponds to TRBD1 (6 bases). Germline lookup yields CDR1 LGHNA and CDR2 YNFKEQ. V was trimmed by 0 bases and J by 0 bases, leaving 24 bases between them. The length of the CDR3 is 21 residues. The DNA of the CDR3 is TGTGCCAGCAGCCAAGAGAGAAGTGCCAGGGGACGCCTGTCCTCTGGAAACACCATATATTTT. Its protein product is CASSQERSARGRLSSGNTIYF.

This clone was detected once. The rearrangement joins TRBV5-1 to TRBJ2-3, with TRBD1 as a possible D gene (6 bases). The V end lost 6 bases, the J end lost 2 bases, and 16 bases lay between the germline ends. The CDR3 extends over 15 amino acids. The germline CDR1 and CDR2 sequences are SGHRS and YFSETQ. The CDR3 DNA reads TGCGCCAGCACCCATAGGGGACAAACCACAGATACGCAGTATTTT. Protein: CASTHRGQTTDTQYF.

The chain links TRBV18 to TRBJ1-2, with TRBD1 matching over 7 bases. Germline V CDR1 and CDR2: KGHSH, LQKENI. The length of the CDR3 is 13 residues. V lost 2 bases, J lost 14 bases, and 11 bases stayed unmatched. CDR3 nucleotide sequence: TGTGCCAGCTCACCATCCCCTACAGGGGTGAGTACCTTC. Protein sequence: CASSPSPTGVSTF.

The chain employs TRBV6-5 and TRBJ2-1; TRBD1 matches 8 bases. The CDR3 spans 15 residues. Per the germline V gene, CDR1 is MNHEY and CDR2 is SVGAGI. V lost 5 bases, J lost 4 bases, and 7 bases stayed unmatched. The CDR3 sequence: CASSKRDRSYNEQFF. Written as DNA, the CDR3 is TGTGCCAGCAGTAAAAGGGACAGGTCTTACAATGAGCAGTTCTTC.

The chain is built from TRBV4-1 and TRBJ1-2; TRBD1 agrees at 7 bases. The CDR3 loop spans 15 amino acids. Germline loops: CDR1 MGHRA, CDR2 YSYEKL. V trimming: 4 bases; J trimming: 3 bases; junction bases outside the gene matches: 8. As DNA, the CDR3 is TGCGCCAGCAGCCCCCCGGGACAGACTTACTATGGCTACACCTTC. Amino acids: CASSPPGQTYYGYTF.

The chain uses TRBV7-8 and TRBJ1-3; D ambiguous. This CDR3 is built from 13 residues. In germline, CDR1 is SGHVS, CDR2 FQNEAQ. Trimming shortened V by 3 bases and J by 0 bases, and 3 bases separated the two germline ends. CDR3 bases: TGTGCCAGCAGCTTCCGCTCTGGAAACACCATATATTTT. Translating it yields CASSFRSGNTIYF.

The chain uses TRBV5-1 and TRBJ2-1; D unresolved. Germline lookup yields CDR1 SGHRS and CDR2 YFSETQ. CDR3 length: 14 residues. The V gene lost 4 bases and the J gene lost 8 bases, with 16 bases spanning the gap. DNA of the CDR3: TGCGCCAGCAGCCCTGAGTCGCCCACCGATGAGCAGTTCTTC. This codes for CASSPESPTDEQFF.

V is TRBV27 and J is TRBJ2-1; the D gene is possibly TRBD2 (5 bases). This CDR3 is 14 amino acids long. Germline CDR1 MNHEY, CDR2 SMNVEV (reference sequence). Trimming took off 5 bases at V and 1 base at J, with 9 bases between the two ends. The CDR3 bases are TGTGCCAGCAGTCGGGGTGGGTCCTACAATGAGCAGTTCTTC. Translation gives CASSRGGSYNEQFF.

The chain joins TRBV21-1 to TRBJ2-6; TRBD1, the D gene given by the table, was not confirmed from the DNA. TRBV21-1 is a listed pseudogene. This CDR3 region has 18 residues. The CDR3 DNA sequence: TGTGCCAGCAGCAAATCCCCGGGACACCAGTCTGGGGCCAACGTCCTGACTTTC. Translation gives CASSKSPGHQSGANVLTF.

The genes are TRBV13 and TRBJ2-2; 7 nucleotides agree with TRBD1. J lost 4 bases, V lost 3 bases, and 8 bases had no gene match. The CDR3 loop spans 16 amino acids. Germline CDR1 is PRHDT and CDR2 is FYEKMQ (reference sequence). The CDR3 nucleotides read TGTGCCAGCAGCTTCCGACAGGGACGGAGCACCGGGGAGCTGTTTTTT. Residues: CASSFRQGRSTGELFF.

The V call is TRBV27, the J call TRBJ2-3; the match to TRBD2 covers 12 bases. Per the germline V gene, CDR1 is MNHEY and CDR2 is SMNVEV (reference sequence). Germline trimming cut 5 bases from V and 2 bases from J; bases unmatched to any gene: 17. This CDR3 has 20 residues. The CDR3 loop is CASSAQDGGASGGATDTQYF. CDR3 DNA: TGTGCCAGCAGTGCACAGGACGGTGGGGCTAGCGGGGGGGCCACAGATACGCAGTATTTT.

This chain connects TRBV10-2 to TRBJ2-2; unclear D gene. Trimming shortened V by 3 bases and J by 1 base, and 9 bases separated the two germline ends. The CDR3 contains 15 residues. CDR1 and CDR2 (germline): WSHSY, SAAADI. The CDR3 region is CASSEVRMNTGELFF. The CDR3 DNA reads TGCGCCAGCAGTGAAGTCAGGATGAACACCGGGGAGCTGTTTTTT.

CDR3 nucleotides: TGTGCCAGCACCGAACAGGGGGCTGGCTACACCTTC. It specifies CASTEQGAGYTF. The chain links TRBV6-5 to TRBJ1-2, with 9 nucleotides matching TRBD1. Losses at the gene ends were 7 bases for V and 7 bases for J; bases not matched to a gene: 4. CDR3 size: 12 residues. Germline CDR1 reads MNHEY; CDR2 reads SVGAGI.

The chain joins TRBV6-1 to TRBJ1-5, with TRBD1 identical over 10 bases. V was pared by 5 bases and J by 3 bases, with 4 bases of the junction left unmatched. From germline, CDR1 is MNHNS and CDR2 SASEGT. CDR3 size: 15 residues. The CDR3 DNA sequence: TGTGCCAGCAGTTTGGGACAGGGGTACAATCAGCCCCAGCATTTT. Amino acids: CASSLGQGYNQPQHF.

This rearrangement joins TRBV27 to TRBJ1-6, with D possibly TRBD1 on 6 matching bases. Trimming stripped 4 bases from V and 8 bases from J, with 12 bases between. The CDR3 is 14 residues long. The germline gives CDR1 MNHEY, CDR2 SMNVEV (reference sequence). The CDR3 loop reads CASSSTGPYSPLHF. CDR3 nucleotides: TGTGCCAGCAGTTCCACAGGGCCCTATTCACCCCTCCACTTT.

The chain employs TRBV28 and TRBJ1-1, with unresolved D. The CDR3 has 11 residues. Germline V gene lookup returns CDR1 MDHEN and CDR2 SYDVKM. Trimming left V 8 bases short and J 6 bases short, with 10 bases between. The CDR3 spells CASWLRAEAFF. The DNA for the CDR3 is TGTGCCAGCTGGTTGAGGGCTGAAGCTTTCTTT.

This sequence joins TRBV2 and TRBJ2-2, with 9 bases fitting TRBD2. V shed 3 bases, J shed 7 bases, and the junction held 6 bases outside the gene matches. The CDR3 loop spans 15 amino acids. Germline loops: CDR1 SNHLY, CDR2 FYNNEI. The CDR3 DNA reads TGTGCCAGCAGTGATGGCGGGGGGGGCGGCGGGGAGCTGTTTTTT. Its translation: CASSDGGGGGGELFF.

CDR3 DNA sequence: TGCGCCAGTCAGCCATGGACAGGTATTTCCTATGGCTACACCTTC. Encoded protein: CASQPWTGISYGYTF. The chain couples TRBV5-1 to TRBJ1-2; 7 nucleotides align to TRBD1. Germline V lookup: CDR1 SGHRS, CDR2 YFSETQ. V lost 8 bases, J lost 4 bases, and 14 bases stayed unmatched. This CDR3 has 15 residues.

V gene TRBV11-2 combines with J gene TRBJ1-5; D perhaps matches TRBD1 (5 bases). V shed 1 base and J shed 6 bases, with 13 bases lying between them. CDR3 length: 15 residues. Germline lookup yields CDR1 SGHAT and CDR2 FQNNGV. The CDR3: CASSLARGTIQPQHF. CDR3 nucleotides: TGTGCCAGCAGCTTAGCTAGGGGAACTATTCAGCCCCAGCATTTT.

The chain is built from TRBV5-1 and TRBJ2-3; 11 nucleotides match TRBD2. Trimming took 6 bases from V and 2 from J; bases not matched to a gene: 17. CDR3 size: 19 residues. Germline V CDR1 and CDR2: SGHRS, YFSETQ. The DNA of the CDR3 is TGCGCCAGCATCGACAGGGGGAGAGGGACTAGCGGAACCACAGATACGCAGTATTTT. It codes for CASIDRGRGTSGTTDTQYF.

About this clone itself: One junction end does not reproduce the germline sequence, and a read error may be involved. Other DNA sequences in the same sample also yield this CDR3. This rearrangement joins TRBV2 to TRBJ1-6, with 8 bases that match TRBD1. In germline, CDR1 is SNHLY, CDR2 FYNNEI. CDR3 size: 15 residues. The DNA for the CDR3 is TGTGCCAGCAGTTCTGACAGGGGTAGGTATTCCCCCCTCCACTTT. This codes for CASSSDRGRYSPLHF.

The chain is built from TRBV6-4 and TRBJ1-5; the D is unclear. Trimming cost V 2 bases and J 6 bases, with 8 bases left between them. CDR1 and CDR2 (germline): MRHNA, SNTAGT. The CDR3 totals 13 residues. The CDR3 is CASSDEAGQPQHF. Here the CDR3 DNA reads TGTGCCAGCAGTGACGAAGCGGGTCAGCCCCAGCATTTT.

The chain joins TRBV5-4 to TRBJ2-1, with 13 bases identical to TRBD2. The ends lost 1 base at V and 7 bases at J; junction bases unmatched: 8. Germline CDR1 and CDR2: SGHNT and YYREEE (reference sequence). The CDR3 has 17 amino acids. In DNA form, the CDR3 reads TGTGCCAGCAGCTTGACTAGCGGGGGGGCTGTGGTAAATGAGCAGTTCTTC. The encoded protein is CASSLTSGGAVVNEQFF.

The CDR3 is CASSRSGGAGNTQYF. The CDR3 DNA sequence: TGTGCCAGCAGCCGAAGCGGGGGGGCCGGGAATACGCAGTATTTT. This chain connects TRBV5-5 to TRBJ2-3; 10 bases agree with TRBD2. CDR1 and CDR2 from the germline V gene are SGHKS and YYEKEE (reference sequence). V trimming: 4 bases; J trimming: 7 bases; junction bases outside the gene matches: 9. The CDR3 is 15 amino acids. Variable domain in full (rest from reference TRBV5-5 and TRBJ2-3): DAGVTQSPTHLIKTRGQQVTLRCSPISGHKSVSWYQQVLGQGPQFIFQYYEKEERGRGNFPDRFSARQFPNYSSELNVNALLLGDSALYLCASSRSGGAGNTQYFGPGTRLTVL.

The rearrangement uses TRBV30 and TRBJ1-2, with D tentatively TRBD1 (6 bases). CDR1 and CDR2 from the germline V gene are GTSNPN and SVGIG (reference sequence). The CDR3 totals 14 residues. V lost 4 bases to trimming and J lost 0 bases, with 12 bases between them. CDR3 loop: CAWTGTRANYGYTF. In nucleotides, the CDR3 is TGTGCCTGGACCGGGACACGAGCTAACTATGGCTACACCTTC.

Only one count was recorded for this clone. The chain couples TRBV7-8 to TRBJ2-1, with 11 bases fitting TRBD2. Germline CDR1 reads SGHVS; CDR2 reads FQNEAQ. The CDR3 contains 15 residues. V lost 5 bases, J lost 9 bases, and 9 bases stayed unmatched. CDR3: CASSIIAGGGSEQFF. CDR3 coding DNA: TGTGCCAGCAGCATAATAGCGGGGGGGGGTAGTGAGCAGTTCTTC.

The rearrangement uses TRBV25-1 and TRBJ2-1, with 12 bases aligning to TRBD2. The germline CDR1 and CDR2 sequences are MGHDK and SYGVNS. Trimming took 2 bases from V and 4 from J; bases not matched to a gene: 0. The CDR3 has 15 amino acids. The CDR3 region is CASSELAGGYNEQFF. The CDR3 region has the DNA TGTGCCAGCAGTGAACTAGCGGGGGGGTACAATGAGCAGTTCTTC.

V and J are TRBV12-5 and TRBJ2-7; the match to TRBD1 covers 11 bases. Germline V gene sequence: CDR1 LGHNT, CDR2 FRNRAP. The CDR3 is 17 residues long. Unmatched junction bases numbered 9, after V lost 2 bases and J lost 3 bases. The chain's CDR3 is CASGLTSGTGGNYEQYF. CDR3 sequence (DNA): TGTGCTAGTGGTTTGACTTCCGGGACAGGGGGGAACTACGAGCAGTACTTC.

The chain couples TRBV2 to TRBJ2-7, with 9 bases matching TRBD1. Trimming took 4 bases from V and 2 from J; bases not matched to a gene: 0. CDR1 and CDR2 (germline): SNHLY, FYNNEI. The CDR3 has 13 amino acids. This chain's CDR3 is CASSGTGAYEQYF. CDR3 bases: TGTGCCAGCAGTGGGACAGGGGCCTACGAGCAGTACTTC.

The rearrangement links TRBV29-1 to TRBJ1-2; 7 positions agree with TRBD1. Trimming removed 6 bases from V and 4 bases from J; junction bases left unmatched: 8. This CDR3 has 13 residues. Germline V gives CDR1 SQVTM, CDR2 ANQGSEA. In nucleotides, the CDR3 is TGCAGCGTGCGTGGGGGGACAGCCTATGGCTACACCTTC. Amino acid sequence: CSVRGGTAYGYTF.